One and the same sample provided the 19 T cell receptor beta chains below, sequenced in a study of cytomegalovirus exposure and HLA in healthy donors (dated by TCRdb to 2015 to 2018). Library construction relied on the immunoSEQ multiplex PCR assay. For the multiplex PCR, a mixture combining 60 forward primers for TCR Vbeta segments and 13 reverse primers for TCR Jbeta segments was used. The source is immuneACCESS, and TCRdb retained only in-frame sequences with V and J called. Part of the clones is not carried over; for the studies checked, unresolved V genes explain less than half of this, and the remainder is unexplained. The sample contains around 130,000 clones, 79% of them found a single time. Clones ranked in the top ten supply 2% to 2.5% of the sample. Sequencing input: PBMCs. The receptors shown here come from a man aged 18-30 years in good health and CMV-seronegative.

The gene calls are TRBV5-4 and TRBJ2-3; TRBD1 matches at 8 bases. CDR3 size: 14 residues. V lost 4 bases and J lost 4; bases outside the gene matches: 5. CDR1 and CDR2 from the germline V gene are SGHNT and YYREEE (reference sequence). CDR3 region: CASSTTGAADTQYF. For the CDR3, the DNA is TGTGCCAGCAGCACGACAGGGGCGGCAGATACGCAGTATTTT.

V gene TRBV4-2 combines with J gene TRBJ1-2; 7 nucleotides align to TRBD1. In germline, CDR1 is LGHNA, CDR2 YNFKEQ. This CDR3 contains 13 residues. V lost 2 bases to trimming and J lost 7 bases; unmatched junction nucleotides: 4. CDR3 nucleotides: TGTGCCAGCAGCCAAACCGGGACAGTTGGCTACACCTTC. It translates to CASSQTGTVGYTF.

The chain uses TRBV5-1 and TRBJ2-1; 9 bases are shared with TRBD1. With 3 bases clipped from V and 5 bases from J, the junction kept 6 bases outside the gene matches. There are 15 residues in the CDR3. Per the germline V gene, CDR1 is SGHRS and CDR2 is YFSETQ. This CDR3 is CASSWGDRENNEQFF. CDR3 nucleotides: TGCGCCAGCAGCTGGGGGGACAGGGAGAACAATGAGCAGTTCTTC.

This clone was observed once. The V call is TRBV10-1, the J call TRBJ2-1; tentative D call: TRBD2 (6 bases). The V and J ends lost 4 bases and 4 bases respectively, with 14 bases between them. The germline gives CDR1 WNHNN, CDR2 SYGVQD (reference sequence). The CDR3 spans 15 residues. CDR3 sequence reads: CASSGFAGQYNEQFF. The CDR3, as DNA: TGCGCCAGCAGTGGGTTTGCGGGGCAATACAATGAGCAGTTCTTC.

The chain employs TRBV19 and TRBJ2-1; TRBD2 aligns across 12 bases. Germline V lookup: CDR1 LNHDA, CDR2 SQIVND (reference sequence). CDR3 length: 15 residues. Trimming took 5 bases from V and 7 from J; bases not matched to a gene: 6. CDR3 in amino acids: CASSPRTSGKNEQFF. The CDR3 nucleotides are TGTGCCAGTAGTCCTAGGACTAGCGGGAAGAATGAGCAGTTCTTC. Supplemented by reference TRBV19 and TRBJ2-1, the full variable domain reads DGGITQSPKYLFRKEGQNVTLSCEQNLNHDAMYWYRQDPGQGLRLIYYSQIVNDFQKGDIAEGYSVSREKKESFPLTVTSAQKNPTAFYLCASSPRTSGKNEQFFGPGTRLTVL.

The chain couples TRBV7-9 to TRBJ2-1; 9 positions agree with TRBD1. The length of the CDR3 is 13 residues. Germline V gene data show CDR1 as SEHNR and CDR2 as FQNEAQ (reference sequence). Trimming at V came to 5 bases and at J to 7 bases, leaving 3 bases not matched to a gene. CDR3 amino acids: CASSRGQGNEQFF. Written as DNA, the CDR3 is TGTGCCAGCAGCCGAGGACAGGGGAATGAGCAGTTCTTC. The whole variable domain, filled in from reference TRBV7-9 and TRBJ2-1, reads DTGVSQNPRHKITKRGQNVTFRCDPISEHNRLYWYRQTLGQGPEFLTYFQNEAQLEKSRLLSDRFSAERPKGSFSTLEIQRTEQGDSAMYLCASSRGQGNEQFFGPGTRLTVL.

The CDR3 sequence: CAWSVHGKLIEQFF. DNA of the CDR3: TGTGCCTGGAGTGTACACGGGAAGCTGATTGAGCAGTTCTTC. The chain links TRBV30 to TRBJ2-1; weak D call: TRBD2 (5 bases). Per the germline V gene, CDR1 is GTSNPN and CDR2 is SVGIG (reference sequence). This CDR3 comprises 14 residues. With 0 bases removed from V and 9 bases from J, the gap between germline ends came to 15 bases. The complete variable domain, with remaining parts taken from reference TRBV30 and TRBJ2-1, reads SQTIHQWPATLVQPVGSPLSLECTVEGTSNPNLYWYRQAAGRGLQLLFYSVGIGQISSEVPQNLSASRPQDRQFILSSKKLLLSDSGFYLCAWSVHGKLIEQFFGPGTRLTVL.

The genes are TRBV18 and TRBJ2-1; D might be TRBD2 (6 bases). CDR1 and CDR2 (germline): KGHSH, LQKENI. This CDR3 contains 16 residues. The germline V and J ends were trimmed by 3 bases and 4 bases, with 16 bases remaining between them. CDR3 nucleotides: TGTGCCAGCTCACCCAGCGGAACCGGGGGATACAATGAGCAGTTCTTC. Encoded protein: CASSPSGTGGYNEQFF.

This clone was picked up a small number of times. The rearrangement links TRBV10-2 to TRBJ2-7; 9 nucleotides line up with TRBD2. The germline CDR1 and CDR2 sequences are WSHSY and SAAADI. This CDR3 has 13 residues. V lost 8 bases and J lost 6; bases outside the gene matches: 8. The CDR3 DNA reads TGCGCCAGCCAATTAGCGGGAGCCCCCGAGCAGTACGTC. This encodes CASQLAGAPEQYV.

This rearrangement joins TRBV5-1 to TRBJ1-1; 7 bases agree with TRBD1. From germline, CDR1 is SGHRS and CDR2 YFSETQ. The CDR3 is 15 amino acids. Trimming cost V 4 bases and J 5 bases; bases outside gene matches: 11. CDR3 DNA sequence: TGCGCCAGCAGCCTTCGACAGGGAGGCGTTACTGAAGCTTTCTTT. Protein product: CASSLRQGGVTEAFF.

This chain uses TRBV19 with TRBJ2-1, with D possibly matching TRBD1 (5 bases). V was trimmed by 3 bases and J by 2 bases, leaving 8 bases between them. This CDR3 has 14 residues. Germline CDR1 LNHDA, CDR2 SQIVND (reference sequence). In nucleotides, the CDR3 is TGTGCCAGTAGTATGGGGCAGGCCTACAATGAGCAGTTCTTC. It yields the protein CASSMGQAYNEQFF.

The V and J genes are TRBV4-2 and TRBJ2-7; D unresolved. From germline, CDR1 is LGHNA and CDR2 YNFKEQ. Between the trimmed V and J ends, which lost 4 bases and 0 bases, there was a span of 10 bases. The length of the CDR3 is 14 residues. CDR3 nucleotide sequence: TGTGCCAGCAGCCCGACTTTAAGCTCCTACGAGCAGTACGTC. This encodes CASSPTLSSYEQYV.

This chain uses TRBV5-4 with TRBJ1-6; 7 bases match TRBD1. V gave up 2 bases and J gave up 7 bases; unmatched junction bases: 6. This CDR3 contains 15 residues. Germline CDR1 is SGHNT and CDR2 is YYREEE (reference sequence). The CDR3: CASSLMTGPNSPLHF. For the CDR3, the DNA is TGTGCCAGCAGCTTAATGACAGGGCCAAATTCACCCCTCCACTTT.

V is TRBV2 and J is TRBJ1-1, with D perhaps TRBD1 (6 bases). V was cut by 5 bases and J by 0 bases, with 19 bases left in between. The CDR3 has 17 residues. CDR1 SNHLY and CDR2 FYNNEI come from the germline V gene. Here the CDR3 DNA reads TGTGCCAGCAGTCAGACGAACAGGGTACGGATGAACACTGAAGCTTTCTTT. It codes for CASSQTNRVRMNTEAFF.

This sequence joins TRBV5-1 and TRBJ2-2; 15 bases are a match to TRBD2. Germline assignment: CDR1 SGHRS and CDR2 YFSETQ. The CDR3 loop spans 17 amino acids. The V and J ends lost 7 bases and 4 bases, in that order; junction bases with no gene match: 8. The DNA of the CDR3 is TGCGCCAGCTGGGCCGGGACTAGCGGGAGGCCCACCGGGGAGCTGTTTTTT. Its protein product is CASWAGTSGRPTGELFF.

This clone was seen only a few times. The J gene is TRBJ1-1, the V gene TRBV4-1; 9 nucleotides match TRBD1. The CDR3 contains 17 residues. Germline-derived CDR1 and CDR2 are MGHRA and YSYEKL. The V and J ends lost 1 base and 7 bases, in that order; junction bases with no gene match: 13. CDR3 sequence (DNA): TGCGCCAGCAGCCAAGTTCTTACTAAACAGGGGGCGAGTGAAGCTTTCTTT. Residues: CASSQVLTKQGASEAFF.

V usage is TRBV15 and J usage is TRBJ2-1, with 14 bases that match TRBD2. The germline V gene encodes CDR1 LNHNV and CDR2 YYDKDF (reference sequence). This CDR3 spans 17 amino acids. The J segment lost 8 bases and the V segment lost 0 bases, leaving 6 bases of the junction unmatched. The CDR3 here is CATSREGTSGRGDEQFF. CDR3 in DNA: TGTGCCACCAGCAGAGAAGGGACTAGCGGGAGAGGCGATGAGCAGTTCTTC.

The rearrangement joins TRBV7-9 to TRBJ2-1; 8 nucleotides agree with TRBD1. This CDR3 region has 13 residues. Germline assignment: CDR1 SEHNR and CDR2 FQNEAQ (reference sequence). V lost 5 bases to trimming and J lost 6 bases; unmatched junction nucleotides: 3. This CDR3 is CASSRTGLNEQFF. For the CDR3, the DNA is TGTGCCAGCAGCCGGACAGGGCTCAATGAGCAGTTCTTC.

V gene TRBV7-9 combines with J gene TRBJ1-1; D unresolved. V was cut by 5 bases and J by 4 bases, with 11 bases left in between. The CDR3 runs to 13 residues. Germline-derived CDR1 and CDR2 are SEHNR and FQNEAQ (reference sequence). The DNA for the CDR3 is TGTGCCAGCAGCCCCGGTCCGGGCACTGAAGCTTTCTTT. Translated, it gives CASSPGPGTEAFF.